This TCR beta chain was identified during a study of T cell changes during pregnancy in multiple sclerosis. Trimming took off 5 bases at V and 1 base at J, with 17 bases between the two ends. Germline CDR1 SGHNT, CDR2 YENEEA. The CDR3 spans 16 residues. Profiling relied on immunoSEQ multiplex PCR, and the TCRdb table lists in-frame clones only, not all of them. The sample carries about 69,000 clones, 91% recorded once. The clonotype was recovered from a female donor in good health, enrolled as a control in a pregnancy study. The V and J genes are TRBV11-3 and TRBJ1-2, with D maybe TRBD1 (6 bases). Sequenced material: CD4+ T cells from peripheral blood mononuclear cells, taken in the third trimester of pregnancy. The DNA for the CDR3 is TGTGCCAGCAGCGCAGAGGGTAGGGGGAGTAACTATGGCTACACCTTC. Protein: CASSAEGRGSNYGYTF. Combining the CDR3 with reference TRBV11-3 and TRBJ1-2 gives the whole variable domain EAGVVQSPRYKIIEKKQPVAFWCNPISGHNTLYWYLQNLGQGPELLIRYENEEAVDDSQLPKDRFSAERLKGVDSTLKIQPAELGDSAVYLCASSAEGRGSNYGYTFGSGTRLTVV.